This entry is about one TCR beta chain. In germline, CDR1 is LNHDA, CDR2 SQIVND (reference sequence). V was pared by 5 bases and J by 4 bases, with 15 bases between. The CDR3 extends over 15 amino acids. Per the original data handling: Using reference gene primer amplification, nucleated cell counts were estimated. Libraries were prepared by immunoSEQ multiplex PCR; TCRdb keeps only in-frame clonotypes and omits some of them. For V, J and clone size, that table is used; D and trimming come from the DNA. Seen here are 60,000 to 80,000 clones, 80% to 90% observed once, and the top ten hold approximately 4%. In terms of age and location, participants ranged from about 18 to 95 years and lived in about two dozen US areas. Allocation to cohorts depended on clinical history reported by the participants. The sample comes from a study of blood T cell repertoires in COVID-19. Study-level background: T cells, B-cell-depleted T cells, or PBMCs supplied cDNA or gDNA.

The chain employs TRBV19 and TRBJ1-3; D possibly corresponds to TRBD1 (6 bases). The sequence was collected from a woman aged 40 to 50 with acute COVID-19. What was sequenced was PBMCs or T cells enriched from blood (not recorded which). The CDR3 sequence is CASSPGTGRGNTIYF. As DNA, the CDR3 is TGTGCCAGTAGTCCCGGTACAGGGCGGGGAAACACCATATATTTT.